The 9 T cell receptor beta chains below all came from one sample that was sequenced in a study of T-cell memory formation after mild COVID-19. In TCRdb, the 5' RACE reads were re-called with MiXCR into one record per CDR3 protein. Here the sample spans about 560,000 distinct CDR3 sequences, approximately 19% being singletons. Input material: PBMCs or a T cell subset sorted from them (not recorded which). The receptor source for this set is an adult woman who had mild COVID-19 (a few samples of this study predate the infection). Cell type and time point are not known.

The chain carries TRBV3-1 and TRBJ2-3, with D possibly TRBD2 on 6 matching bases. V lost 4 bases and J 2 bases, leaving 16 bases between the germline ends. Germline assignment: CDR1 LGHDT and CDR2 YNNKEL (reference sequence). CDR3 length equals 16 residues. The CDR3 sequence: CASSPEGAGYTDTQYF. As DNA, the CDR3 is TGTGCCAGCAGCCCGGAAGGGGCGGGGTACACAGATACGCAGTATTTT.

The chain is built from TRBV20-1 and TRBJ1-2; 10 bases line up with TRBD1. Germline CDR1 reads DFQATT; CDR2 reads SNEGSKA (reference sequence). There are 11 residues in the CDR3. V dropped 8 bases and J dropped 11; count of bases not matched to a gene: 8. The chain's CDR3 is CSLSDRGRYTF. The CDR3 nucleotides read TGCAGTCTGTCGGACAGGGGGAGGTACACCTTC.

This clonotype was seen only a few times. The chain carries TRBV10-3 and TRBJ2-3; possible D gene TRBD1, 6 bases. CDR3 length equals 12 residues. Between the trimmed V and J ends, which lost 5 bases and 4 bases, there was a span of 7 bases. CDR1 ENHRY and CDR2 SYGVKD come from the germline V gene. CDR3 nucleotides: TGTGCCATCAGTAACAGGGCAGATACGCAGTATTTT. Translated: CAISNRADTQYF.

A few counts support this clonotype. This rearrangement joins TRBV9 to TRBJ2-1; 8 positions match TRBD2. The CDR3 spans 16 residues. Per germline, CDR1 SGDLS and CDR2 YYNGEE. The V segment lost 1 base and the J segment 8 bases; nucleotides outside the gene matches: 11. CDR3 nucleotide sequence: TGTGCCAGCAGCGTAAATAAATTAGCGGGGAGGGATGAGCAGTTCTTC. Amino acids: CASSVNKLAGRDEQFF.

The rearrangement joins TRBV6-6 to TRBJ2-3; D perhaps matches TRBD2 (5 bases). Trimming shortened V by 2 bases and J by 4 bases, and 13 bases separated the two germline ends. The length of the CDR3 is 15 residues. CDR1 and CDR2 from the germline V gene are MNHNY and SVGAGI (reference sequence). CDR3 sequence: CASSYQDPGADTQYF. The DNA for the CDR3 is TGTGCCAGCAGTTACCAGGACCCCGGGGCAGATACGCAGTATTTT.

This clonotype was counted only a few times. J is TRBJ1-4 and V is TRBV12-3 or TRBV12-4, with TRBD1 as a possible D gene (5 bases). This CDR3 has 14 residues. Trimming shortened V by 1 base and J by 8 bases, and 11 bases separated the two germline ends. The CDR3 loop is CASSLGTRSEKLFF. For the CDR3, the DNA is TGTGCCAGCAGTTTAGGGACACGGAGCGAAAAACTGTTTTTT.

The chain couples TRBV11-2 to TRBJ2-3; TRBD1 agrees at 7 bases. The CDR3 has 17 amino acids. With V trimmed by 0 bases and J by 6 bases, 12 bases remained unmatched. Germline V gene lookup returns CDR1 SGHAT and CDR2 FQNNGV. Here the CDR3 DNA reads TGTGCCAGCAGCTTAGATCCTCGGTTGACAGGGTCCGATACGCAGTATTTT. Translated, it gives CASSLDPRLTGSDTQYF.

This clonotype was observed many times. V usage is TRBV7-9 and J usage is TRBJ1-1; D uncertain. The CDR3 totals 15 residues. The germline V and J ends were trimmed by 1 base and 3 bases, with 12 bases remaining between them. Per germline, CDR1 SEHNR and CDR2 FQNEAQ (reference sequence). The CDR3 here is CASSLGFGDHTEAFF. The CDR3 coding sequence is TGTGCCAGCAGCTTAGGGTTTGGGGATCACACTGAAGCTTTCTTT.

Only a few counts were recorded for this clonotype. The genes are TRBV6-5 and TRBJ2-5; TRBD2 matches 8 bases. J lost 2 bases, V lost 0 bases, and 5 bases had no gene match. The CDR3 is made up of 16 amino acids. Per the germline V gene, CDR1 is MNHEY and CDR2 is SVGAGI. CDR3 DNA: TGTGCCAGCAGTTACTCGGCTTCGGGAGGGCAAGAGACCCAGTACTTC. Amino acid sequence: CASSYSASGGQETQYF.